Listed here are 22 T cell receptor beta chains from one sample, sequenced in a study of beta chain features in type 1 diabetes. Study results and caveats: Type 1 diabetes patients showed a moderate but significant shortening of TCRB CDR3s in all four CD4+ subsets.

No cognate antigen is known for these TCRs. The entirety of the isolated RNA underwent reverse transcription, so expressed TCRB transcripts were sequenced. Assay: immunoSEQ multiplex PCR; the TCRdb copy retains only in-frame clones and omits some. The sample lists approximately 260,000 clones; about a fifth were seen once. The sequenced material came from naive CD4+ T cells from blood. These receptor sequences come from a woman between 40 and 50 years old with type 1 diabetes.

This clone appeared a few times. The V gene is TRBV7-9, the J gene TRBJ2-4, with TRBD1 matching 8 bases. Germline CDR1 reads SEHNR; CDR2 reads FQNEAQ (reference sequence). J lost 5 bases, V lost 4 bases, and 4 bases had no gene match. The length of the CDR3 is 14 residues. This chain's CDR3 is CASSSPGQENIQYF. The CDR3 DNA reads TGTGCCAGCAGCTCTCCGGGACAGGAAAACATTCAGTACTTC.

This clone was picked up a small number of times. This sequence joins TRBV13 and TRBJ1-2; TRBD1 agrees at 9 bases. Trimming removed 8 bases from V and 2 bases from J; junction bases left unmatched: 3. Germline values: CDR1 PRHDT, CDR2 FYEKMQ (reference sequence). This CDR3 is built from 13 residues. The CDR3 reads CASGDRGNYGYTF. The DNA of the CDR3 is TGTGCCAGCGGAGACAGGGGGAACTATGGCTACACCTTC.

This clone was seen a handful of times. V is TRBV2 and J is TRBJ1-1; tentative D call: TRBD1 (6 bases). Between the trimmed V and J ends, which lost 3 bases and 6 bases, there was a span of 11 bases. The length of the CDR3 is 13 residues. Germline lookup yields CDR1 SNHLY and CDR2 FYNNEI. The CDR3 nucleotides read TGTGCCAGCAGTGAGGGGGCAGTTGCTGAAGCTTTCTTT. Protein sequence: CASSEGAVAEAFF.

This clone was seen more than once but under ten times. The chain couples TRBV2 to TRBJ1-1; a weak D match, TRBD1 (6 bases). The CDR3 covers 13 residues. Trimming took off 6 bases at V and 7 bases at J, with 15 bases between the two ends. The germline gives CDR1 SNHLY, CDR2 FYNNEI. CDR3 sequence reads: CASSRDNYHEAFF. The DNA of the CDR3 is TGTGCCAGCAGCCGGGACAACTATCATGAAGCTTTCTTT. Full variable domain (rest looked up from reference TRBV2 and TRBJ1-1): EPEVTQTPSHQVTQMGQEVILRCVPISNHLYFYWYRQILGQKVEFLVSFYNNEISEKSEIFDDQFSVERPDGSNFTLKIRSTKLEDSAMYFCASSRDNYHEAFFGQGTRLTVV.

The chain uses TRBV11-2 and TRBJ2-2; a weak D match, TRBD2 (6 bases). The V end was cut by 5 bases, the J end by 8 bases, with 21 bases between. CDR1 is SGHAT, CDR2 FQNNGV, per germline. The CDR3 contains 16 residues. Here the CDR3 reads CASSPAGTYAPGELFF. CDR3 DNA sequence: TGTGCCAGCAGCCCAGCAGGGACTTACGCACCGGGGGAGCTGTTTTTT.

This clone has only a few counts. J is TRBJ1-2 and V is TRBV20-1; 8 bases fit TRBD1. Germline CDR1 DFQATT, CDR2 SNEGSKA (reference sequence). The CDR3 extends over 11 amino acids. V trimming: 4 bases; J trimming: 8 bases; junction bases outside the gene matches: 3. The CDR3 DNA sequence: TGCAGTGCTATAGGGACAGGAGGCTACACCTTC. Translated, it gives CSAIGTGGYTF.

This clone has a handful of counts. The genes are TRBV6-6 and TRBJ2-7, with 9 bases matching TRBD1. The V segment lost 2 bases and the J segment 2 bases; nucleotides outside the gene matches: 4. CDR1 is MNHNY and CDR2 is SVGAGI in the germline V gene (reference sequence). CDR3 size: 15 residues. This CDR3 reads CASSYEGTGTYEQYF. The DNA of the CDR3 is TGTGCCAGCAGTTACGAAGGGACAGGGACCTACGAGCAGTACTTC.

This sequence joins TRBV7-2 and TRBJ2-7; 8 nucleotides align to TRBD2. The length of the CDR3 is 15 residues. Trimming at V came to 2 bases and at J to 6 bases, leaving 9 bases not matched to a gene. CDR1 is SGHTA, CDR2 FQGNSA, per germline. This CDR3 is CASSLSVTSALEQYF. In DNA, the CDR3 is TGTGCCAGCAGCTTATCCGTGACTAGCGCCCTCGAGCAGTACTTC.

This clone was detected a few times. This sequence joins TRBV5-1 and TRBJ2-5, with D perhaps TRBD1 (5 bases). The germline gives CDR1 SGHRS, CDR2 YFSETQ. This CDR3 comprises 14 residues. Trimming cost V 0 bases and J 4 bases, with 10 bases left between them. This CDR3 reads CASSLGQPGETQYF. CDR3 nucleotide sequence: TGCGCCAGCAGCTTGGGACAGCCGGGAGAGACCCAGTACTTC.

The chain is built from TRBV7-9 and TRBJ2-6; D may be TRBD1 (6 bases). The CDR3 runs 15 residues. Trimming shortened V by 6 bases and J by 1 base, and 10 bases separated the two germline ends. CDR1 is SEHNR, CDR2 FQNEAQ, per germline (reference sequence). In DNA form, the CDR3 reads TGTGCCAGCAGGACTACAGGGTCTGGGGCCAACGTCCTGACTTTC. It specifies CASRTTGSGANVLTF.

There are a few counts of this clone. The chain couples TRBV25-1 to TRBJ1-1; no clear D gene. The germline V and J ends were trimmed by 5 bases and 0 bases, with 7 bases remaining between them. The CDR3 sequence is 13 residues long. Germline CDR1 and CDR2: MGHDK and SYGVNS. CDR3 coding DNA: TGTGCCAGCAGTTCCCAGTTGAACACTGAAGCTTTCTTT. Protein sequence: CASSSQLNTEAFF.

The chain recombines TRBV9 with TRBJ1-2, with TRBD1 matching 8 bases. With V trimmed by 4 bases and J by 4 bases, 3 bases remained unmatched. This CDR3 has 13 residues. Germline CDR1 is SGDLS and CDR2 is YYNGEE. The CDR3 spells CASSFTGGYGYTF. CDR3 DNA: TGTGCCAGCAGCTTCACAGGGGGCTATGGCTACACCTTC.

V is TRBV6-5 and J is TRBJ1-1; TRBD1 is a possible D gene (6 bases). The V and J ends lost 6 bases and 5 bases respectively, with 16 bases between them. Germline V gives CDR1 MNHEY, CDR2 SVGAGI. There are 14 residues in the CDR3. DNA of the CDR3: TGTGCCAGCAGCCTTGACAGGTCTCGAACTGAAGCTTTCTTT. Protein product: CASSLDRSRTEAFF.

This clone showed up just a few times. The chain recombines TRBV15 with TRBJ2-7, with 10 bases aligning to TRBD1. J was trimmed by 3 bases and V by 4 bases; bases with no gene match: 15. CDR1 LNHNV and CDR2 YYDKDF come from the germline V gene (reference sequence). The length of the CDR3 is 18 residues. CDR3 sequence reads: CATSITITGTGVLYEQYF. The DNA of the CDR3 is TGTGCCACCAGCATCACCATTACAGGGACAGGGGTCCTCTACGAGCAGTACTTC. Full variable domain (outside the CDR3, taken from reference TRBV15 and TRBJ2-7): DAMVIQNPRYQVTQFGKPVTLSCSQTLNHNVMYWYQQKSSQAPKLLFHYYDKDFNNEADTPDNFQSRRPNTSFCFLDIRSPGLGDTAMYLCATSITITGTGVLYEQYFGPGTRLTVT.

CDR3 bases: TGTGCCAGCAGTTTCAGCGGGACCACAGATACGCAGTATTTT. Translated: CASSFSGTTDTQYF. This chain uses TRBV27 with TRBJ2-3, with 7 bases fitting TRBD2. Germline assignment: CDR1 MNHEY and CDR2 SMNVEV (reference sequence). Unmatched junction bases numbered 2, after V lost 3 bases and J lost 2 bases. The CDR3 spans 14 residues.

This chain links TRBV18 with TRBJ1-1, with a possible D match to TRBD1 (6 bases). CDR1 is KGHSH, CDR2 LQKENI, per germline. This CDR3 is built from 15 residues. V was shortened by 0 bases and J by 0 bases, with 8 bases between the two germline ends. CDR3 in amino acids: CASSPPQGLNTEAFF. CDR3 nucleotides: TGTGCCAGCTCACCACCACAGGGCCTGAACACTGAAGCTTTCTTT.

This clone occurred a few times. This sequence joins TRBV29-1 and TRBJ1-2; 7 nucleotides match TRBD1. This CDR3 contains 15 residues. Germline V CDR1 and CDR2: SQVTM, ANQGSEA. The trim removed 1 base at V and 5 bases at J, leaving 10 bases unmatched. The DNA of the CDR3 is TGCAGCGTTGAAGCGACTAGACAGGGACCTTATGGCTACACCTTC. Translation: CSVEATRQGPYGYTF.

The chain links TRBV4-2 to TRBJ2-1, with 8 nucleotides matching TRBD2. The germline gives CDR1 LGHNA, CDR2 YNFKEQ. The junction had 17 bases not matched to a gene; V was cut back by 0 bases and J by 4 bases. CDR3 size: 20 residues. The CDR3 nucleotides are TGTGCCAGCAGCCAAGAAGGGCAAAAGAGCCTAGCGGGCTATTACAATGAGCAGTTCTTC. Amino acid sequence: CASSQEGQKSLAGYYNEQFF.

This clone was seen a handful of times. The chain couples TRBV5-1 to TRBJ2-1, with 13 bases fitting TRBD2. V lost 2 bases, J lost 0 bases, and 2 bases stayed unmatched. Germline CDR1 reads SGHRS; CDR2 reads YFSETQ. This CDR3 comprises 17 residues. The CDR3 loop reads CASSFWTSGGSYNEQFF. The CDR3 DNA follows: TGCGCCAGCAGCTTCTGGACTAGCGGGGGCTCCTACAATGAGCAGTTCTTC.

This clone was detected a few times. The J gene is TRBJ1-1, the V gene TRBV5-1, with D unclear. The CDR3 is 13 residues long. Germline V CDR1 and CDR2: SGHRS, YFSETQ. V lost 5 bases to trimming and J lost 3 bases, with 11 bases between them. CDR3 loop: CASSGEGYTEAFF. DNA of the CDR3: TGCGCCAGCAGTGGGGAGGGATACACTGAAGCTTTCTTT.

This clone was seen only once. V usage is TRBV7-9 and J usage is TRBJ1-1; maybe TRBD1 (5 bases). V shed 2 bases and J shed 5 bases, with 21 bases lying between them. Germline loops: CDR1 SEHNR, CDR2 FQNEAQ (reference sequence). The CDR3 totals 17 residues. The CDR3 loop reads CASSLLRPDKARTEAFF. The CDR3 nucleotides read TGTGCCAGCAGCTTACTCCGACCGGACAAAGCGAGAACTGAAGCTTTCTTT. Drawing the rest from reference TRBV7-9 and TRBJ1-1, the complete variable domain is DTGVSQNPRHKITKRGQNVTFRCDPISEHNRLYWYRQTLGQGPEFLTYFQNEAQLEKSRLLSDRFSAERPKGSFSTLEIQRTEQGDSAMYLCASSLLRPDKARTEAFFGQGTRLTVV.

V and J are TRBV11-2 and TRBJ2-1; 7 nucleotides line up with TRBD2. This CDR3 comprises 17 residues. The germline gives CDR1 SGHAT, CDR2 FQNNGV. V lost 2 bases, J lost 2 bases, and 9 bases stayed unmatched. CDR3 nucleotides: TGTGCCAGCAGCTTAATTCGAGCGGGGTTTACCTACAATGAGCAGTTCTTC. Amino acids: CASSLIRAGFTYNEQFF. The whole variable domain, remainder taken from reference TRBV11-2 and TRBJ2-1, is EAGVAQSPRYKIIEKRQSVAFWCNPISGHATLYWYQQILGQGPKLLIQFQNNGVVDDSQLPKDRFSAERLKGVDSTLKIQPAKLEDSAVYLCASSLIRAGFTYNEQFFGPGTRLTVL.